This TCR beta chain is from a study of CD8+ T cells in alopecia areata. Across the whole study: A 6-month period off drug followed tofacitinib, which lasted 6 to 18 months.

Germline V gene data show CDR1 as SEHNR and CDR2 as FQNEAQ (reference sequence). Trimming took 5 bases from V and 4 from J, leaving 6 bases between them. This CDR3 has 11 residues. Extracted RNA was reverse transcribed, and the resulting cDNA served as sequencing template. Profiling relied on immunoSEQ multiplex PCR, and the TCRdb table lists in-frame clones only, not all of them. The sample shows approximately 180,000 clones, 67% of them seen only once. The J gene is TRBJ2-7, the V gene TRBV7-9; D remains ambiguous. This TCR was recovered from a human donor with alopecia areata. The sample was CD8+ T cells sorted from blood, taken at week 0. CDR3 residues: CASSLRYEQYF. The CDR3 DNA follows: TGTGCCAGCAGCCTGCGATACGAGCAGTACTTC.